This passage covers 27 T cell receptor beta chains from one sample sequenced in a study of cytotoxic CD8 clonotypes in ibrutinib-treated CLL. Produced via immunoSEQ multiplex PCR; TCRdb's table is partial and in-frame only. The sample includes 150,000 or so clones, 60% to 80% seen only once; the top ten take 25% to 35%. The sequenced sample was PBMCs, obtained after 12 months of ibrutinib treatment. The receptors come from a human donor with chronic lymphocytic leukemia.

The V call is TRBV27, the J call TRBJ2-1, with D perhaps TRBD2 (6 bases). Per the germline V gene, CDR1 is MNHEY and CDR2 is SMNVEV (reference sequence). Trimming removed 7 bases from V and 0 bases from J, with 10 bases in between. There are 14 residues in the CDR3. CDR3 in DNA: TGTGCCAGCAAGGACGGGAGCTCCTACAATGAGCAGTTCTTC. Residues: CASKDGSSYNEQFF.

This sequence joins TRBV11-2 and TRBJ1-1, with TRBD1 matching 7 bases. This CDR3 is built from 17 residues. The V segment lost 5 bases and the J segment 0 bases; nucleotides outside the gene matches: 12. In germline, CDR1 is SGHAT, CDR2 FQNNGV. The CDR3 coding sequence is TGTGCCAGCAGCCCTTACCAGACAGGGAGTTTGAACACTGAAGCTTTCTTT. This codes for CASSPYQTGSLNTEAFF. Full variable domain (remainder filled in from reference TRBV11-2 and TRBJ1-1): EAGVAQSPRYKIIEKRQSVAFWCNPISGHATLYWYQQILGQGPKLLIQFQNNGVVDDSQLPKDRFSAERLKGVDSTLKIQPAKLEDSAVYLCASSPYQTGSLNTEAFFGQGTRLTVV.

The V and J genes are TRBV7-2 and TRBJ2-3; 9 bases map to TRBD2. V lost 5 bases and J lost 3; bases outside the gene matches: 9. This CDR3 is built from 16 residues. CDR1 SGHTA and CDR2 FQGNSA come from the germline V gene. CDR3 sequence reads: CASSPQSGGLTDTQYF. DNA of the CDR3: TGTGCCAGCAGCCCACAAAGCGGGGGGTTGACAGATACGCAGTATTTT.

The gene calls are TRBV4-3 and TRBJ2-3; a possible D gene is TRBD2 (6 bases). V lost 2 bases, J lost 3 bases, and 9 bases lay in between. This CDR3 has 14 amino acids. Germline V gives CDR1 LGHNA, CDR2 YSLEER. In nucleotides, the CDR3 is TGCGCCAGCAGCCAACTTGGGGGGACAGATACGCAGTATTTT. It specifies CASSQLGGTDTQYF.

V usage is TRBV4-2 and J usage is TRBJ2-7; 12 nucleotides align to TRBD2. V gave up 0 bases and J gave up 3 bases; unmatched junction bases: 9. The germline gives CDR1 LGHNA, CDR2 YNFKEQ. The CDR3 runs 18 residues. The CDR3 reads CASSQESLAGGAGYEQYF. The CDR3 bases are TGTGCCAGCAGCCAAGAGTCACTAGCGGGGGGAGCCGGCTACGAGCAGTACTTC.

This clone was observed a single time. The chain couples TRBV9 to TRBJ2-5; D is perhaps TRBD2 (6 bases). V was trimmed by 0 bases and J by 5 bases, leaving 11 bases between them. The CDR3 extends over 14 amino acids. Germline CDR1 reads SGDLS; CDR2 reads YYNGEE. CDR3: CASSVVGLEETQYF. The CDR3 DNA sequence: TGTGCCAGCAGCGTAGTGGGACTGGAGGAGACCCAGTACTTC.

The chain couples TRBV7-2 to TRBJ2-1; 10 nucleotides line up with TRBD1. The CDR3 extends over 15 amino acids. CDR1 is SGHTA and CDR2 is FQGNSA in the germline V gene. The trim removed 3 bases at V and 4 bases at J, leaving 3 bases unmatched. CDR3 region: CASSFGTGDYNEQFF. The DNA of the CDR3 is TGTGCCAGCAGCTTTGGGACAGGGGATTACAATGAGCAGTTCTTC.

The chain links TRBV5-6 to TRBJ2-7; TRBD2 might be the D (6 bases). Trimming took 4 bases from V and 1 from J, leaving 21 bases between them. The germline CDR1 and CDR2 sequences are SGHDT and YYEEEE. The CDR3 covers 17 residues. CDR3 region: CASSTLGYSGSSYEQYF. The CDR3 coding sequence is TGTGCCAGCAGCACCTTGGGGTACTCCGGGAGTTCCTACGAGCAGTACTTC.

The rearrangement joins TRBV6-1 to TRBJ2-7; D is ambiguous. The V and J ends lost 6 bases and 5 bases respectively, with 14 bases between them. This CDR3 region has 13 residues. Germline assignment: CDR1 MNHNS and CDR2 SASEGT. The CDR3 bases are TGTGCCAGCAGAAGTCATCTAGGCGACGAGCAGTACTTC. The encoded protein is CASRSHLGDEQYF.

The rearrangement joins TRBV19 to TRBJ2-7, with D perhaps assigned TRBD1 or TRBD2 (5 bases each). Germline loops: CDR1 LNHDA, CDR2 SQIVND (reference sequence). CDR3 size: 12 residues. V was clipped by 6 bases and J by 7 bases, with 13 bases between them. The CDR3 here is CASRPEWGEQYF. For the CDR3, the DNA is TGTGCCAGTAGGCCCGAGTGGGGGGAGCAGTACTTC.

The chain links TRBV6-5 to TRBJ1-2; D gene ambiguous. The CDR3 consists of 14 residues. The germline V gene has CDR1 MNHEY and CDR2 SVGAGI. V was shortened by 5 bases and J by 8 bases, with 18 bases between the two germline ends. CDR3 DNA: TGTGCCAGCAGTATAGGAGTCAGGTCGCGCGGCTACACCTTC. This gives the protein CASSIGVRSRGYTF.

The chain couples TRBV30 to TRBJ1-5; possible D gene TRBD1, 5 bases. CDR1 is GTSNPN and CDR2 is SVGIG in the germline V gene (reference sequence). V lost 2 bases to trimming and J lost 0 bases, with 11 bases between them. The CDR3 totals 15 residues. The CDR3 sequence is CAWSLQGPSNQPQHF. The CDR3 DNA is TGTGCCTGGAGTCTGCAGGGACCTAGCAATCAGCCCCAGCATTTT.

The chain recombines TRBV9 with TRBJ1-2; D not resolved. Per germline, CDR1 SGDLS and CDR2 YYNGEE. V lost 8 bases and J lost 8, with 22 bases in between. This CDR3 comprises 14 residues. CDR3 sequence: CASTHGGLSGGYTF. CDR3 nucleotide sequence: TGTGCCAGTACCCATGGAGGACTATCCGGAGGCTACACCTTC. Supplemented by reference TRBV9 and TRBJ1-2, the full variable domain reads DSGVTQTPKHLITATGQRVTLRCSPRSGDLSVYWYQQSLDQGLQFLIQYYNGEERAKGNILERFSAQQFPDLHSELNLSSLELGDSALYFCASTHGGLSGGYTFGSGTRLTVV.

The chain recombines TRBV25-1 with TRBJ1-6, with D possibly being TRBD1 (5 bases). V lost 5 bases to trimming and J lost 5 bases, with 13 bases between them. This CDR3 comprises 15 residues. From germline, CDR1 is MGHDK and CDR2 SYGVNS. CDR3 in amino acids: CASSRDRPDNSPLHF. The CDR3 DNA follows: TGTGCCAGCAGTCGGGACCGACCCGATAATTCACCCCTCCACTTT.

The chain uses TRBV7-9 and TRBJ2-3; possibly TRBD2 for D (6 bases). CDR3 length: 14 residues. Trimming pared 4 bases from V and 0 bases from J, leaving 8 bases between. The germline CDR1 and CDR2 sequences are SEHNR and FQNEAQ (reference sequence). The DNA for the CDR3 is TGTGCCAGCAGCTCGGGACTTAGCACAGATACGCAGTATTTT. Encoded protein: CASSSGLSTDTQYF.

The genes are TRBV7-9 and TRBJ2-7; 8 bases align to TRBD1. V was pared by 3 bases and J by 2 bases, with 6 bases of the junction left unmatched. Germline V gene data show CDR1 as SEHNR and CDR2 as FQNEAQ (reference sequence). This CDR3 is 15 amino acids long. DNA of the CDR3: TGTGCCAGCAGCTTTAGGGACAGGCTCCCCTACGAGCAGTACTTC. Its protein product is CASSFRDRLPYEQYF.

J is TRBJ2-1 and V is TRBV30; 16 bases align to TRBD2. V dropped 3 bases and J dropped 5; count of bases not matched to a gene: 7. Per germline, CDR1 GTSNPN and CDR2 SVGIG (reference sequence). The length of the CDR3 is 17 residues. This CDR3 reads CAWRGLAGGQPNNEQFF. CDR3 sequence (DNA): TGTGCCTGGAGGGGACTAGCGGGGGGGCAACCGAACAATGAGCAGTTCTTC.

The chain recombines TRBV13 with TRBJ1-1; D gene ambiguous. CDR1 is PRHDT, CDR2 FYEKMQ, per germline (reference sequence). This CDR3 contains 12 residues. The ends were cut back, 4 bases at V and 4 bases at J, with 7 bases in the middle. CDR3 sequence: CASSYGRTEAFF. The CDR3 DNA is TGTGCCAGCAGCTACGGACGCACTGAAGCTTTCTTT. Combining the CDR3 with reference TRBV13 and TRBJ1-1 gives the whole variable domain AAGVIQSPRHLIKEKRETATLKCYPIPRHDTVYWYQQGPGQDPQFLISFYEKMQSDKGSIPDRFSAQQFSDYHSELNMSSLELGDSALYFCASSYGRTEAFFGQGTRLTVV.

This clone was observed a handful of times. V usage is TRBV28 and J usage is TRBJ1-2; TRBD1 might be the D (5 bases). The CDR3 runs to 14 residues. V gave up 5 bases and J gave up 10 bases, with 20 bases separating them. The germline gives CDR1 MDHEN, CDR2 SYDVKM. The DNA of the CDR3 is TGTGCCAGCAGTCCCTCAGACAGAACCCTTACCTACACCTTC. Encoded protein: CASSPSDRTLTYTF.

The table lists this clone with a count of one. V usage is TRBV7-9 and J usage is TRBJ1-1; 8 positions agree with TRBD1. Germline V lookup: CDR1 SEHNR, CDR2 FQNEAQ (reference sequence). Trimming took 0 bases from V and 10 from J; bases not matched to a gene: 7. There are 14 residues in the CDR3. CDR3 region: CASSLAEDRGRAFF. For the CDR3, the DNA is TGTGCCAGCAGCTTAGCAGAAGACAGGGGTCGAGCTTTCTTT.

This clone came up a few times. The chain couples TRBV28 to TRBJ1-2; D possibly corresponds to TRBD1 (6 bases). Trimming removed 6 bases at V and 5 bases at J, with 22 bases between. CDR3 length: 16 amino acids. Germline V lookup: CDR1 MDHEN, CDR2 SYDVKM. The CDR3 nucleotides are TGTGCCAGCAGATTCGTCTCCAGGGGCTCAGGGTATGGCTACACCTTC. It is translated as CASRFVSRGSGYGYTF.

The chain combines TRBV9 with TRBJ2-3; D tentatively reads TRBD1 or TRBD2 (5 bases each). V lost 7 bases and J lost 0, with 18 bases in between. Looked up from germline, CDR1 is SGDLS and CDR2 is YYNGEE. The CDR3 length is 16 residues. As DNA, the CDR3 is TGTGCCAGCGGAGGTTCGGGGCAGCATAGCACAGATACGCAGTATTTT. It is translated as CASGGSGQHSTDTQYF.

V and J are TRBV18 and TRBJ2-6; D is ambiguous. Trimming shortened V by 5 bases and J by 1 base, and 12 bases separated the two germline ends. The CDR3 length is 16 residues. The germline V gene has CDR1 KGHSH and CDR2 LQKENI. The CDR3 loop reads CASSETQLSGANVLTF. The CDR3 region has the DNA TGTGCCAGCTCAGAGACACAGCTTTCTGGGGCCAACGTCCTGACTTTC.

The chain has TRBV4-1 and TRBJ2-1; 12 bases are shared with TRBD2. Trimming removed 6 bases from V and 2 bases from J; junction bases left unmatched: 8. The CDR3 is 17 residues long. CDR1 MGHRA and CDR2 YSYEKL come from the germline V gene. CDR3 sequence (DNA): TGCGCCAGCAGTCGGACTAGCGGGACCGGCCCCTACAATGAGCAGTTCTTC. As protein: CASSRTSGTGPYNEQFF.

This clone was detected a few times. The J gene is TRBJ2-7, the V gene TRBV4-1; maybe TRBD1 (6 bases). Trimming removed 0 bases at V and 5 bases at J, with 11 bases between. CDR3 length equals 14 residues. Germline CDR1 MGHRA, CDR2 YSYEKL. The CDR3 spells CASSQDRPGDEQYF. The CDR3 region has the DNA TGCGCCAGCAGCCAAGATCGGCCAGGGGACGAGCAGTACTTC.

The CDR3 region is CASSLGATGDYGYTF. CDR3 DNA: TGTGCCAGCAGTTTAGGAGCAACAGGGGATTATGGCTACACCTTC. The genes are TRBV28 and TRBJ1-2; 7 bases line up with TRBD1. The V and J ends lost 2 bases and 5 bases, in that order; junction bases with no gene match: 8. The germline CDR1 and CDR2 sequences are MDHEN and SYDVKM. This CDR3 spans 15 amino acids.

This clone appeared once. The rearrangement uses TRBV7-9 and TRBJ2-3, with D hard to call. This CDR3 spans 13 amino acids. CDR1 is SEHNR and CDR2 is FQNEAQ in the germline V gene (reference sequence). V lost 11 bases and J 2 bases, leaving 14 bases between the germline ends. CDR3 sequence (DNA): TGTGCCTCAAGGGCGGTTCTCACAGATACGCAGTATTTT. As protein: CASRAVLTDTQYF.